The 11 T cell receptor beta chains below were found in one sample sequenced in a study of T-cell memory formation after mild COVID-19. TCRdb redid the calling of the 5' RACE reads with MiXCR, one entry per CDR3 protein. This table holds 470,000 or so distinct CDR3 sequences, 15% to 20% found once. The sequencing input was PBMCs or a T cell subset sorted from them (not recorded which). These receptors were taken from an adult woman who had mild COVID-19 (a few samples of this study predate the infection). Cell type and time point are not known.

There are a few counts of this clonotype. The chain carries TRBV5-1 and TRBJ1-2; the match to TRBD1 covers 7 bases. V lost 4 bases, J lost 4 bases, and 10 bases stayed unmatched. This CDR3 is 15 amino acids long. The germline V gene encodes CDR1 SGHRS and CDR2 YFSETQ. As DNA, the CDR3 is TGCGCCAGCAGCCCCAGACAGGGAGCAGGCTATGGCTACACCTTC. This encodes CASSPRQGAGYGYTF.

This clonotype was observed a few times. This chain connects TRBV7-6 to TRBJ1-2; D is undetermined. Germline-derived CDR1 and CDR2 are SGHVS and FNYEAQ. The CDR3 covers 12 residues. Trimming removed 5 bases at V and 8 bases at J, with 12 bases between. CDR3 region: CASSTDGWGYTF. CDR3 DNA: TGTGCCAGCAGCACCGACGGCTGGGGCTACACCTTC.

This clonotype showed up just a few times. The chain is built from TRBV15 and TRBJ2-3; 8 bases match TRBD2. Germline V gives CDR1 LNHNV, CDR2 YYDKDF (reference sequence). After removal of 5 bases from V and 7 bases from J, the junction contained 11 bases not matched to a gene. The CDR3 is 15 amino acids. This chain's CDR3 is CATSPEGSGGNTQYF. DNA of the CDR3: TGTGCCACCAGCCCCGAGGGCAGCGGGGGAAATACGCAGTATTTT.

This chain uses TRBV29-1 with TRBJ2-2, with 7 bases matching TRBD2. Looked up from germline, CDR1 is SQVTM and CDR2 is ANQGSEA. J was trimmed by 4 bases and V by 1 base; bases with no gene match: 9. CDR3 size: 16 residues. The CDR3 DNA reads as TGCAGCGTTGAAGGTCCTGGACGGGGGGTCACCGGGGAGCTGTTTTTT. Amino acid sequence: CSVEGPGRGVTGELFF.

This clonotype was observed a handful of times. This chain links TRBV11-3 with TRBJ2-3; 8 bases fit TRBD2. V trimming: 1 base; J trimming: 14 bases; junction bases outside the gene matches: 8. Germline lookup yields CDR1 SGHNT and CDR2 YENEEA. This CDR3 is 13 amino acids long. As DNA, the CDR3 is TGTGCCAGCAGCTTAGGATTGCGGACTAGCCTGTATTTT. The encoded protein is CASSLGLRTSLYF.

This clonotype occurred a few times. This chain connects TRBV9 to TRBJ1-5; D unresolved. The V end lost 5 bases, the J end lost 2 bases, and 8 bases lay between the germline ends. Germline V gene data show CDR1 as SGDLS and CDR2 as YYNGEE. The CDR3 is 13 amino acids. CDR3: CASRGGCNQPQHF. The CDR3 nucleotides read TGTGCCAGCAGGGGCGGGTGCAATCAGCCCCAGCATTTT.

The sample holds a few counts of this clonotype. This chain links TRBV7-8 with TRBJ2-7; D call uncertain. The CDR3 contains 11 residues. V was cut by 4 bases and J by 5 bases, with 6 bases left in between. CDR1 and CDR2 from the germline V gene are SGHVS and FQNEAQ. Here the CDR3 reads CASSSFDEQYF. The CDR3 DNA follows: TGTGCCAGCAGCTCGTTCGACGAGCAGTACTTC.

This clonotype was counted a few times. The rearrangement links TRBV7-9 to TRBJ1-1, with TRBD1 matching over 7 bases. Germline CDR1 is SEHNR and CDR2 is FQNEAQ (reference sequence). This CDR3 region has 14 residues. Trimming removed 3 bases from V and 5 bases from J; junction bases left unmatched: 6. The CDR3 loop reads CASSLYQGVTEAFF. CDR3 in DNA: TGTGCCAGCAGCTTGTACCAGGGGGTGACTGAAGCTTTCTTT.

This clonotype was detected only a few times. The genes are TRBV19 and TRBJ2-2; the D gene is possibly TRBD1 (6 bases). The CDR3 runs to 15 residues. Per germline, CDR1 LNHDA and CDR2 SQIVND (reference sequence). V was cut by 3 bases and J by 2 bases, with 10 bases left in between. The CDR3 DNA is TGTGCCAGTAGTATCCAGGGGTCTAACACCGGGGAGCTGTTTTTT. Translated, it gives CASSIQGSNTGELFF.

The J gene is TRBJ2-7, the V gene TRBV7-9; 9 bases are a match to TRBD1. The V segment lost 5 bases and the J segment 9 bases; nucleotides outside the gene matches: 14. The CDR3 contains 15 residues. The V gene's germline CDR1 is SEHNR and CDR2 FQNEAQ (reference sequence). CDR3 DNA sequence: TGTGCCAGCAGCCCACAGGGGGCTCTCCCCATGTGGCAGTACTTC. Translation: CASSPQGALPMWQYF.

This clonotype was seen only a few times. The rearrangement uses TRBV7-8 and TRBJ2-1; 9 bases are shared with TRBD1. The CDR3 is 16 residues long. Germline V gene data show CDR1 as SGHVS and CDR2 as FQNEAQ. V was clipped by 8 bases and J by 5 bases; unmatched bases: 13. The CDR3 sequence: CASAGSRTGVHNEQFF. CDR3 DNA: TGTGCCAGCGCGGGGTCCCGGACAGGGGTCCACAATGAGCAGTTCTTC.